Given below is one T cell receptor (beta chain) in context. This record comes from a study of human CD8 memory T cell subsets. Sequencing libraries of TCR beta were made by UMI-labeled 5' RACE. TCRdb re-called the 5' RACE reads and gives one entry per CDR3 protein, without DNA. Its table records roughly 10,000 distinct CDR3 sequences. This CDR3 contains 15 residues. The germline gives CDR1 MNHNS, CDR2 SASEGT. V gene TRBV6-1 combines with J gene TRBJ2-1; the TRBD2 assignment by TCRdb is unverifiable without DNA. The TCR comes from a human donor in good health. What was sequenced was CD8+ stem-like memory T cells (TSCM and TCM) sorted from PBMCs. As for subset: stem-like memory CD8 T cells (TSTEM), CCR7+ PD-1- TIGIT-. CDR3 in amino acids: CASSEFGLPNNEQFF.